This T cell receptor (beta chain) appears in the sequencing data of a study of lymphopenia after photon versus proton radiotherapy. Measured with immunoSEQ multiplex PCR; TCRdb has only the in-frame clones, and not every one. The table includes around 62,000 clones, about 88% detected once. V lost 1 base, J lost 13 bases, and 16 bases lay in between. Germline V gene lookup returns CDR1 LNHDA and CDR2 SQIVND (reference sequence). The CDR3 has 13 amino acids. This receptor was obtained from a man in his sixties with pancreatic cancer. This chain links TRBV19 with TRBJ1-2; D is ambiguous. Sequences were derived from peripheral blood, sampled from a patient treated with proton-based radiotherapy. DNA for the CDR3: TGTGCCAGTAGTATAGGGGCCCCGGCCCCCTCCACCTTC. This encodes CASSIGAPAPSTF.